The subject of this entry is one T cell receptor beta chain. The data originate from a study of blood T cell repertoires in COVID-19. Study overall: Samples taken during acute and convalescent COVID-19 were collected in the United States, Italy and Spain.

Ages ranged from roughly 18 to 100 years, with residence in 24 US areas. Participants reported their clinical history, and cohort assignment relied on those reports. The CDR3 is 14 residues long. The germline gives CDR1 KGHSH, CDR2 LQKENI. Unmatched junction bases numbered 4, after V lost 8 bases and J lost 1 base. Using immunoSEQ multiplex PCR, the repertoire was profiled, and TCRdb retains in-frame clones only, with some absent. The sample contains fewer than 400,000 clones, 92% of which appear only once. The clonotype was recovered from a woman between 25 and 40 years old who had recovered from COVID-19. The sequenced material came from PBMCs or T cells enriched from blood (not recorded which). The chain combines TRBV18 with TRBJ1-5; 8 bases map to TRBD1. The CDR3 DNA sequence: TGTGCCAGCACCCAGGGGGCAAGCAATCAGCCCCAGCATTTT. Amino acids: CASTQGASNQPQHF.